The 7 T cell receptor beta chains below were found in one sample sequenced in a study of T cells in Graves' hyperthyroidism and ophthalmopathy. It was RNA transcripts that yielded the amplified TCR beta CDR3 regions. Initially, a first-round RT-PCR of the TCR CDR3 employed the HTBI primer set. TCRdb re-derived calls from the multiplex PCR reads in MiXCR, one entry per CDR3 protein. The sample shows roughly 700,000 distinct CDR3 sequences, just over 35% of them seen only once. The sequenced material came from blood. The receptor set was obtained from a woman between 40 and 50 years old with Graves' hyperthyroidism.

This clonotype was detected many times. The J gene is TRBJ2-2, the V gene TRBV29-1; the D is unclear. The ends were cut back, 1 base at V and 3 bases at J, with 3 bases in the middle. The length of the CDR3 is 12 residues. In germline, CDR1 is SQVTM, CDR2 ANQGSEA. The CDR3: CSVEGYTGELFF. The CDR3 DNA follows: TGCAGCGTTGAAGGGTACACCGGGGAGCTGTTTTTT.

This clonotype was detected only a few times. The chain combines TRBV6-2 or TRBV6-3 with TRBJ2-7; possible D gene TRBD2, 6 bases. Trimming shortened V by 6 bases and J by 3 bases, and 18 bases separated the two germline ends. The CDR3 covers 15 residues. The germline V gene has CDR1 MNHEY and CDR2 SVGEGT. Here the CDR3 reads CASSHTGTGLYEQYF. CDR3 bases: TGTGCCAGCAGCCACACCGGGACTGGACTCTACGAGCAGTACTTC.

This clonotype has a single count. The J gene is TRBJ1-4, the V gene TRBV29-1; TRBD1 matches 9 bases. J was trimmed by 5 bases and V by 5 bases; bases with no gene match: 3. The germline V gene encodes CDR1 SQVTM and CDR2 ANQGSEA. The CDR3 is 13 amino acids. This chain's CDR3 is CSVSGQGNEKLFF. CDR3 bases: TGCAGCGTTTCCGGACAGGGGAATGAAAAACTGTTTTTT.

The chain has TRBV6-5 and TRBJ1-1, with D possibly being TRBD1 (6 bases). V was pared by 6 bases and J by 2 bases, with 19 bases between. This CDR3 region has 16 residues. Germline CDR1 and CDR2: MNHEY and SVGAGI. This CDR3 reads CASRTTGRTRNTEAFF. In nucleotides, the CDR3 is TGTGCCAGCAGAACTACAGGGAGAACCAGAAACACTGAAGCTTTCTTT.

The V call is TRBV15, the J call TRBJ1-5; a weak D match, TRBD1 (6 bases). The germline V and J ends were trimmed by 2 bases and 8 bases, with 7 bases remaining between them. The CDR3 covers 12 residues. Germline-derived CDR1 and CDR2 are LNHNV and YYDKDF (reference sequence). The CDR3 here is CATSRQGKPQHF. The CDR3 DNA is TGTGCCACCAGCAGACAGGGGAAGCCCCAGCATTTT.

The chain recombines TRBV10-3 with TRBJ2-2; 7 nucleotides agree with TRBD1. J was trimmed by 4 bases and V by 10 bases; bases with no gene match: 12. The CDR3 runs 15 residues. CDR1 and CDR2 (germline): ENHRY, SYGVKD. CDR3 sequence: CASRPPGQTTGELFF. DNA of the CDR3: TGTGCCAGCAGACCGCCGGGACAGACCACCGGGGAGCTGTTTTTT.

This clonotype was seen many times. This chain connects TRBV10-1 to TRBJ1-2; D gene uncertain. With 6 bases removed from V and 7 bases from J, the gap between germline ends came to 15 bases. CDR1 and CDR2 from the germline V gene are WNHNN and SYGVQD (reference sequence). The CDR3 length is 13 residues. The CDR3 region has the DNA TGCGCCAGCAGCCCGAGAGTTTCCGGTGGCTACACCTTC. This translates into CASSPRVSGGYTF.